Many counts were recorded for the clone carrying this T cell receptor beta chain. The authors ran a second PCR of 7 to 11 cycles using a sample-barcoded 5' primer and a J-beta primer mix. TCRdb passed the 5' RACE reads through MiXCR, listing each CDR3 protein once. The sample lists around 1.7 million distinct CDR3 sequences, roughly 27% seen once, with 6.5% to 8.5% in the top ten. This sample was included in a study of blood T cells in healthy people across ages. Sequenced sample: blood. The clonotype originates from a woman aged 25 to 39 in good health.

As DNA, the CDR3 is TGTGCCAGCAGCCAAGGATTCGAAAGGAGCGAGCAGTACTTC. Amino acids: CASSQGFERSEQYF. This chain joins TRBV4-2 and TRBJ2-5, with D unresolved. The J call may be in error: the DNA end matches TRBJ2-7 better. There are 14 residues in the CDR3. Germline V gene lookup returns CDR1 LGHNA and CDR2 YNFKEQ.